This note documents a single T cell receptor beta chain sequence. Its specificity is not known. The data were obtained in a study of T cell responses to AZD1222 COVID-19 vaccine. About the research overall: Whether given at about 4 or about 12 weeks, second doses were pooled.

There are 15 residues in the CDR3. V gave up 0 bases and J gave up 4 bases, with 12 bases separating them. Germline CDR1 reads LGHNA; CDR2 reads YSLEER. Sequenced by immunoSEQ multiplex PCR; TCRdb stores in-frame clones only, minus some. In the table there are roughly 170,000 clones, over 75% of which are singletons. General observations from the study: Baseline seropositivity characterized only a handful of AZD1222 recipients. Increased Spike-specific TCR breadth and depth were observed after two AZD1222 doses.

The TCR comes from an adult in good health. This sample comprised peripheral blood, obtained on day 0 of AZD1222 vaccination. J is TRBJ1-1 and V is TRBV4-3, with D possibly matching TRBD1 (5 bases). The CDR3 coding sequence is TGCGCCAGCAGCCAAGAGGAGGGGTTGGGCACTGAAGCTTTCTTT. It is translated as CASSQEEGLGTEAFF.